This TCR beta chain is drawn from a study of blood T cells in healthy people across ages (dated by TCRdb to about 2015). A note on the overall study: In model experiments, template switching captured roughly one uniquely barcoded TCR beta cDNA molecule for every two T cells. Using deep sequencing normalized with unique cDNA molecular identifiers, the study measured how TCR beta repertoire diversity changes with age. Donors were grouped into four age groups: young (average approximately 16 years), middle-aged (39), aged (around 62) and long-lived (around 80). Two additional independent replicas of 1 million unique cDNA reads from the same blood draw were analyzed for two donors (one aged 18 to 29 and one aged 80 or older).

Concerning this clonotype: This receptor's antigen is unknown. The input lacks base qualities; no much larger clone sits a single base away.

The library came from 5' RACE. This sample was sequenced with an Illumina HiSeq 2500. A second roughly 6 to 12 cycle PCR used a sample-barcoded 5' primer and a J-beta primer mix. Each TCR beta cDNA molecule received a unique molecular identifier from a template-switch 5' adaptor carrying 12 random nucleotides. Each sample yielded at least 3 million CDR3-containing paired-end reads. First-strand cDNA synthesis was performed from all RNA using the Mint cDNA synthesis kit, with priming by a TRBC-specific oligonucleotide. Following uracil-DNA glycosylase treatment, all cDNA underwent a first 18-cycle PCR with the universal primers M1SS and BC2_uni_R. Concerning the study's data processing: Each sample was normalized by randomly selecting 1 million high-quality reads, each carrying a distinct molecular identifier. Instead of being binned into consensus sequences, reads that shared molecular identifiers were thrown out. MiTCR, run with a Q25 quality threshold and the strictest error-elimination algorithm, handled CDR3 identification, clonotype clustering and error correction. Lower-bound total TCR beta diversity was estimated with a nonparametric unseen species model using Euler transformation. TCRdb cleaned the public reads at Q25 with fastp, built clones with MiXCR and kept in-frame beta chains. Every CDR3 protein is listed once, alongside the most common genes and DNA of its rows. TCRdb assigned the V and J calls; the authors' analysis was not used. In this sample the table shows roughly 1,000,000 distinct CDR3 sequences, about 25% of which occur a single time. The ten largest account for about 0.8% of the sample.

Study-wide conclusions, independent of this receptor: Compared with the aged group, the long-lived group had more naive CD4+ T cells, fewer expanded clones and increased TCR diversity, suggesting age selection. There was a strong correlation between observed TCR beta diversity and the percentage of naive T cells measured by flow cytometry. Estimates of total diversity based on one million sequenced T cells were regarded as lower bounds and as underestimates. The CMV infection status of donors was not known, potentially confounding age-related changes in expanded clonotypes. As age increased, observed TCR beta diversity per million T cells dropped in a roughly linear way, and a significant reduction was already evident by age roughly 36. Bulk unsorted PBMC profiling prevented conclusive comparison of naive and antigen-experienced compartments.

The approximately 39 donors, aged about 6 to 100 years, were systemically healthy Caucasian individuals from Russia. Around 10 milliliters of peripheral blood were collected from each donor into EDTA-treated Vacutainer tubes. Ficoll-Paque density-gradient centrifugation was used to isolate PBMCs, with at least 6.5 million obtained per sample. Total RNA was extracted from PBMCs with Trizol reagent, with at least 5.5 micrograms obtained per sample. For every donor, flow cytometry on a PBMC aliquot measured the percentage of naive CD45RAhigh/CD27high T cells. CDR1 MDHEN and CDR2 SYDVKM were looked up in the germline V gene. The CDR3 spans 12 residues, from the cysteine through the phenylalanine. The CDR3 DNA has 36 bases and is translated from base 1. V drops 6 bases and J drops 2 bases, leaving 7 bases in between. The data also belong to a second study, concerning T cells of mothers and their children. The second publication reports: The donors were nine systemically healthy Caucasian individuals, made up of three mothers and their six children. cDNA synthesis used all of the extracted RNA, with approximately 1.4 ug of RNA in each 15 ul reaction. In the second PCR, the M1S primer introduced both the sample barcodes and 2-4 random nucleotides. Over 10 million TCR beta CDR3 reads came from each mother, compared with several million reads from each child. Thymic selection similarly shapes TCR recombination output in related and unrelated pairs, with minor effect from inherited differences. Normalized repertoire overlap in related mother-child pairs was always slightly higher than in unrelated mother-child pairs, but the difference was never significant. Persistent microchimeric T cell clones were not detected, at a sensitivity of approximately 100 clones per million clonotypes. The study used deep NGS to compare TCR beta repertoires of mothers and children, seeking features distinguishing related mother-child pairs from unrelated individuals. On average, the children were roughly 12 +/- 4 years old, while the mothers were about 37 +/- 4 years old. After adapter ligation was performed with NEBNext reagents, the libraries were sequenced on an Illumina HiSeq 2000 with 100+100 nt paired-end reads. Mother and child libraries were prepared a month apart and sequenced in separate runs to prevent cross-contamination. Each donor had between roughly 450,000 and 2,100,000 distinct TCR beta clonotypes identified. Naive TCR beta clonotypes were estimated from low-frequency clonotypes matched to each donor's FACS-determined naive share, without sorting.

Sequenced input: blood. The receptor was isolated from a girl under 10 years old in good health. The receptor chain draws on TRBV28 and TRBJ2-5, with the D gene not clear enough to name. The nucleotides read TGTGCCAGCAGGATGCCTCAAGAGACCCAGTACTTC. Its protein reads: CASRMPQETQYF.